Listed below are T cell receptor beta chains from one sample, sequenced in a study of blood T cell repertoires in COVID-19. TCRdb's copy holds only in-frame clones and misses some; the assay was immunoSEQ multiplex PCR. The sample shows approximately 270,000 clones, 80% to 90% of them seen only once. The sample consisted of PBMCs or T cells enriched from blood (not recorded which). Receptor source: a woman aged 45-65 years who had recovered from COVID-19. Both conserved end residues are part of each CDR3. D genes are given only for firm matches. A row's size may be missing; if present it is once, few, many or a size class.

TRBJ2-6,NA,NA,TRBV5-1,TGCGCCAGCAGCTTGGAGGGAGCTGGGGCCAACGTCCTGACTTTC,CASSLEGAGANVLTF
TRBJ2-7,NA,once,TRBV5-1,TGCGCCAGCAGCTTTGTCAGGGCTAGAGGCGACGAGCAGTACTTC,CASSFVRARGDEQYF
TRBJ2-7,TRBD2,NA,TRBV6-4,TGTGCCAGCAGTGAGGGGAGGGAGCGGGAGATTCACTACGAGCAGTACTTC,CASSEGREREIHYEQYF
TRBJ1-1,TRBD1,once,TRBV28,TGTGCCAGCAGTTTAGGAACAGGGGGCGGCACTGAAGCTTTCTTT,CASSLGTGGGTEAFF
TRBJ2-7,NA,NA,TRBV5-1,TGCGCCAGCAGCTTGGTGGGCAGCTACGAGCAGTACTTC,CASSLVGSYEQYF
TRBJ2-7,TRBD1,NA,TRBV27,TGTGCCAGCAGCTCTCCCCGGGACAGGGGGTCCTACGAGCAGTACTTC,CASSSPRDRGSYEQYF
TRBJ1-1,TRBD1,NA,TRBV6-4,TGTGCCAGCAGCCAAAGTACAGGGGGCGCGGGGACTGAAGCTTTCTTT,CASSQSTGGAGTEAFF
TRBJ1-1,TRBD1,NA,TRBV9,TGTGCCAGCAGCGTAGGGGACAGGGATCCCTCAAGCAGCACTGAAGCTTTCTTT,CASSVGDRDPSSSTEAFF
TRBJ1-3,TRBD1,NA,TRBV6-5,TGTGCCTCCAGATCCGGGACAGGGGGCGGAAACACCATATATTTT,CASRSGTGGGNTIYF
TRBJ2-7,NA,NA,TRBV5-6,TGTGCCAGCAGCTTGTGGGGAGCGAGCTCCTACGAGCAGTACTTC,CASSLWGASSYEQYF
TRBJ1-5,TRBD1,NA,TRBV4-1,TGCGCCAGCAGCGAGCGGGACAGGGGAACTAGCAATCAGCCCCAGCATTTT,CASSERDRGTSNQPQHF
TRBJ2-3,TRBD2,NA,TRBV4-1,TGCGCCAGCAGCGCGTCTACCGGGTTGCTAGCGGGGACGAATACGCAGTATTTT,CASSASTGLLAGTNTQYF
TRBJ2-1,TRBD2,NA,TRBV29-1,TGCAGCGTTCTTGGGGTAGCGGGAAACTCCTACAATGAGCAGTTCTTC,CSVLGVAGNSYNEQFF
TRBJ2-2,NA,NA,TRBV28,TGTGCCAGCCGTAGTGGTATCACCGGGGAGCTGTTTTTT,CASRSGITGELFF
TRBJ2-2,NA,NA,TRBV10-1,TGCGCCAGCAGTGAGTCAGCGCTGTACACCGGGGAGCTGTTTTTT,CASSESALYTGELFF
TRBJ2-2,TRBD2,NA,TRBV28,TGTGCCAGCCTACTTGGGACTAGCTCCCCCACCGGGGAGCTGTTTTTT,CASLLGTSSPTGELFF
TRBJ2-3,NA,NA,TRBV6-5,TGTGCCAGCAGCGCAGAAAGACTATTCACAGATACGCAGTATTTT,CASSAERLFTDTQYF
TRBJ2-3,TRBD2,NA,TRBV7-9,TGTGCCAGCAGCCACAATAGCGGGAGGGCTACGGGGGATACGCAGTATTTT,CASSHNSGRATGDTQYF
TRBJ1-3,NA,NA,TRBV15,TGTGCCACCAGCAGAGATAACAGTCCTGGAAACACCATATATTTT,CATSRDNSPGNTIYF
TRBJ2-7,NA,NA,TRBV24-1,TGTGCCACCAGTGATGGCCAGGGCGACGAGCAGTACTTC,CATSDGQGDEQYF
TRBJ1-1,TRBD1,NA,TRBV7-9,TGTGCCAGCAGCTTAGAGGGTAGGGGACAGGGTAACACTGAAGCTTTCTTT,CASSLEGRGQGNTEAFF
TRBJ1-1,NA,few,TRBV6-8,TGTGCCAGCAGTGTTTTGAGGGACACTGAAGCTTTCTTT,CASSVLRDTEAFF
TRBJ2-3,TRBD2,NA,TRBV27,TGTGCCAGCAGTTCAAGCGGGAGGGCCGGTTTCCTCAAAGATACGCAGTATTTT,CASSSSGRAGFLKDTQYF
TRBJ1-2,NA,NA,TRBV19,TGTGCCAGTAGGATCGACAGTAACTATGGCTACACCTTC,CASRIDSNYGYTF
TRBJ1-1,NA,NA,TRBV4-2,TGTGCCAGCAGCCAAACTGACAAGCGGCTTAACACTGAAGCTTTCTTT,CASSQTDKRLNTEAFF
TRBJ1-1,NA,NA,TRBV5-6,TGTGCCAGCAGCTTGGGGCTGAACACTGAAGCTTTCTTT,CASSLGLNTEAFF
TRBJ2-2,NA,NA,TRBV4-2,TGTGCCAGCAGCCAAGGACTGGACACCGGGGAGCTGTTTTTT,CASSQGLDTGELFF
TRBJ2-7,TRBD2,NA,TRBV7-9,TGTGCCAGCAGCTTAGTGGTAGCGGGAATCGACGAGCAGTACTTC,CASSLVVAGIDEQYF
TRBJ1-2,NA,NA,TRBV5-1,TGCGCCAGCAGTACGGGGGAAAGTTTTGACTATGGCTACACCTTC,CASSTGESFDYGYTF
TRBJ1-5,TRBD1,NA,TRBV10-3,TGTGCCACCGACGATACAGGGGTGAGGTATAGCAATCAGCCCCAGCATTTT,CATDDTGVRYSNQPQHF
TRBJ1-3,TRBD1,few,TRBV11-2,TGTGCCAGCAGCCTGTGGACAGGGAAGACTGGAAACACCATATATTTT,CASSLWTGKTGNTIYF
TRBJ2-4,TRBD1,NA,TRBV19,TGTGCCAGTAGTTGGGAGAACAGGGGAAAAAACATTCAGTACTTC,CASSWENRGKNIQYF
TRBJ2-1,TRBD2,NA,TRBV5-8,TGTGCCACTATAGAAACCGGGACTAGCAAGAATGAGCAGTTCTTC,CATIETGTSKNEQFF
TRBJ1-2,NA,NA,TRBV19,TGTGCCAGTAGTATCTCACAAAAGAACTATGGCTACACCTTC,CASSISQKNYGYTF
TRBJ2-7,TRBD1,NA,TRBV27,TGTGCCAGCAGTTTGACAGGGGGCGTACACTCCTACGAGCAGTACTTC,CASSLTGGVHSYEQYF
TRBJ1-5,NA,NA,TRBV19,TGTGCCAGTAGTATGCGTACAGGGCTGAACCCTAGCAATCAGCCCCAGCATTTT,CASSMRTGLNPSNQPQHF
TRBJ2-1,TRBD2,NA,TRBV13,TGTGCCAGCAGCTCCCGGGACTACGTCTACAATGAGCAGTTCTTC,CASSSRDYVYNEQFF
TRBJ2-1,NA,NA,TRBV15,TGTGCCACCAGCAGAGATCCTGTGGACATTTACAATGAGCAGTTCTTC,CATSRDPVDIYNEQFF
TRBJ2-5,NA,NA,TRBV5-1,TGCGCCAGCAGCCTAACCACCGGGGATCAAGAGACCCAGTACTTC,CASSLTTGDQETQYF
TRBJ2-1,NA,once,TRBV5-5,TGTGCCAGCAGCTTGGCCCCGGGGGGCTCTTACAATGAGCAGTTCTTC,CASSLAPGGSYNEQFF
TRBJ1-5,NA,NA,TRBV6-9,TGTGCCAGCCCGTCCCAGGGTGGCAATCAGCCCCAGCATTTT,CASPSQGGNQPQHF
TRBJ2-3,TRBD2,NA,TRBV11-2,TGTGCCAGCAGCTCCCGGGCGCTAGCGGGAGCGACAGATACGCAGTATTTT,CASSSRALAGATDTQYF
TRBJ2-2,TRBD1,NA,TRBV2,TGTGCCAGCAGGGACAGGGCGTTAACCGGGGAGCTGTTTTTT,CASRDRALTGELFF
TRBJ1-3,NA,NA,TRBV27,TGTGCCAGCAGTTTGTCGTTTGGAAACACCATATATTTT,CASSLSFGNTIYF
TRBJ1-1,NA,once,TRBV27,TGTGCCAGCAGTTTATCGCCGGGGGGGATGAACACTGAAGCTTTCTTT,CASSLSPGGMNTEAFF
TRBJ2-7,TRBD2,NA,TRBV18,TGTGCCAGCTCACCACTAGCTAGCGGGCCTTCGACCTCCTACGAGCAGTACTTC,CASSPLASGPSTSYEQYF
TRBJ2-2,NA,once,TRBV28,TGTGCCAGCAGTTGGGCAGGGGTAAACACCGGGGAGCTGTTTTTT,CASSWAGVNTGELFF
TRBJ1-2,TRBD1,NA,TRBV6-4,TGTGCCAGCAGTAACTCACAGGGGGCCTATGGCTACACCTTC,CASSNSQGAYGYTF
TRBJ1-3,TRBD1,NA,TRBV2,TGTGCCAGCAGTGGACAGGGTAGAAACACCATATATTTT,CASSGQGRNTIYF
TRBJ1-1,NA,NA,TRBV7-2,TGTGCCAGCAGCTTAGAGTGGAGGTCCGCGGGCACGGCTTTCTTT,CASSLEWRSAGTAFF
TRBJ1-2,NA,NA,TRBV7-9,TGTGCCAGCAGTCTCGGCGGCGGGTATGGCTACACCTTC,CASSLGGGYGYTF
TRBJ1-5,NA,NA,TRBV5-5,TGTGCCAGCAGCTTGGAACGGGTCCATCAGCCCCAGCATTTT,CASSLERVHQPQHF
TRBJ1-4,NA,NA,TRBV5-1,TGCGCCAGCAGCTTATTTGCAGGGTCTAATGAAAAACTGTTTTTT,CASSLFAGSNEKLFF
TRBJ2-3,TRBD2,few,TRBV5-1,TGCGCCAGCAGCTGGGAGGGAGCTACAGATACGCAGTATTTT,CASSWEGATDTQYF
TRBJ2-3,TRBD1,NA,TRBV7-9,TGTGCCAGCAGCTTAGGGGACAGGGGTCATAAAGATACGCAGTATTTT,CASSLGDRGHKDTQYF
TRBJ2-1,NA,NA,TRBV29-1,TGCAGCGTTGGGCGAGGCTGGAGCTCCTACAATGAGCAGTTCTTC,CSVGRGWSSYNEQFF
TRBJ1-1,NA,NA,TRBV20-1,TGCAGTGCTAGTGCAGGGCTGAACACTGAAGCTTTCTTT,CSASAGLNTEAFF
TRBJ2-3,NA,once,TRBV14,TGTGCCAGCAGCCAAAGTTTTGCCTTCACTTCAACAGATACGCAGTATTTT,CASSQSFAFTSTDTQYF
TRBJ1-4,TRBD1,NA,TRBV28,TGTGCCAGCAGTCTAAGTTGGGACAGGGTAGAAGAAAAACTGTTTTTT,CASSLSWDRVEEKLFF